This entry lists 29 T cell receptor beta chains sequenced from one sample in a study of control samples from healthy donors and cancer patients. Libraries were prepared by immunoSEQ multiplex PCR; TCRdb keeps only in-frame clonotypes and omits some of them. There are about 45,000 clones in the sample; over 65% occur only once, and 17% lies in the top ten. The sequencing input was formalin-fixed, paraffin-embedded tissue. These receptors originate from a male donor with melanoma.

The gene calls are TRBV3-1 (or the pseudogene TRBV3-2) and TRBJ1-2; D call uncertain. CDR1 is LGHDT, CDR2 YNNKEL, per germline (reference sequence). Trimming removed 4 bases at V and 6 bases at J, with 9 bases between. The CDR3 spans 12 residues. The CDR3, as DNA: TGTGCCAGCAGCCGCTACAAGGATGGCTACACCTTC. As protein: CASSRYKDGYTF.

V usage is TRBV4-1 and J usage is TRBJ2-1; no clear D. Germline values: CDR1 MGHRA, CDR2 YSYEKL. The CDR3 extends over 16 amino acids. Trimming pared 1 base from V and 1 base from J, leaving 11 bases between. As DNA, the CDR3 is TGCGCCAGCAGCCAAGTAATAGTGATTTCCTACAATGAGCAGTTCTTC. Its translation: CASSQVIVISYNEQFF.

V usage is TRBV6-4 and J usage is TRBJ1-6; D is perhaps TRBD1 (6 bases). V lost 0 bases to trimming and J lost 10 bases, with 16 bases between them. Germline lookup yields CDR1 MRHNA and CDR2 SNTAGT. The CDR3 loop spans 16 amino acids. CDR3 coding DNA: TGTGCCAGCAGTGACTCTTGGTGCAGGGGAGGATCACCCCTCCACTTT. This encodes CASSDSWCRGGSPLHF.

This clone has a single count. V usage is TRBV24-1 and J usage is TRBJ2-2, with D maybe TRBD1 (6 bases). V was clipped by 11 bases and J by 1 base, with 10 bases between them. The CDR3 runs 13 residues. The germline V gene has CDR1 KGHDR and CDR2 SFDVKD. CDR3 DNA: TGTGCCAGCCGGGACAAGAACACCGGGGAGCTGTTTTTT. Its protein product is CASRDKNTGELFF.

Note on this clone: Other DNA sequences of this sample code for an identical CDR3. V gene TRBV13 combines with J gene TRBJ2-1, with 7 bases lining up with TRBD2. Trimming cost V 2 bases and J 9 bases; bases outside gene matches: 4. The CDR3 consists of 13 residues. The germline V gene encodes CDR1 PRHDT and CDR2 FYEKMQ (reference sequence). This CDR3 reads CASSLTSVGEQFF. The CDR3, as DNA: TGTGCCAGCAGCTTAACTAGCGTTGGTGAGCAGTTCTTC.

The V and J genes are TRBV7-3 and TRBJ2-1; 9 nucleotides align to TRBD2. The CDR3 totals 16 residues. Losses at the gene ends were 4 bases for V and 4 bases for J; bases not matched to a gene: 8. Per germline, CDR1 SGHTA and CDR2 FQGTGA. The CDR3 region has the DNA TGTGCCAGCAGCTCGATAGCGGGAGCTACGTACAATGAGCAGTTCTTC. Its protein product is CASSSIAGATYNEQFF.

The V and J genes are TRBV4-1 and TRBJ2-4; 8 positions match TRBD2. This CDR3 has 18 amino acids. Per the germline V gene, CDR1 is MGHRA and CDR2 is YSYEKL. V gave up 4 bases and J gave up 5 bases; unmatched junction bases: 16. The CDR3, as DNA: TGCGCCAGCAGCCTCCGGAGGGGAGGAGCGGGAGAGGAAAACATTCAGTACTTC. The encoded protein is CASSLRRGGAGEENIQYF.

The chain uses TRBV18 and TRBJ1-1, with no clear D. Per germline, CDR1 KGHSH and CDR2 LQKENI. The CDR3 totals 12 residues. V lost 2 bases to trimming and J lost 11 bases, with 12 bases between them. CDR3 sequence (DNA): TGTGCCAGCTCACCAGTGGGCCCGGGCGCTTTCTTT. This sequence encodes CASSPVGPGAFF.

In regard to this clone: The identical CDR3 is also encoded by other nucleotide sequences in the sample. V gene TRBV7-9 combines with J gene TRBJ2-3; possibly TRBD1 for D (6 bases). V lost 5 bases and J lost 3, with 21 bases in between. The CDR3 covers 17 residues. Germline lookup yields CDR1 SEHNR and CDR2 FQNEAQ (reference sequence). The CDR3 protein is CASSPQRQVVGTDTQYF. CDR3 nucleotide sequence: TGTGCCAGCAGCCCTCAACGACAGGTCGTTGGAACAGATACGCAGTATTTT.

Relative to its sample, this clone is medium-sized (0.01 to 0.1%). Other DNA sequences of this sample code for an identical CDR3. The V call is TRBV3-1 (or the pseudogene TRBV3-2), the J call TRBJ2-5, with TRBD2 matching over 7 bases. This CDR3 contains 16 residues. Germline V gene sequence: CDR1 LGHDT, CDR2 YNNKEL (reference sequence). The junction had 7 bases not matched to a gene; V was cut back by 0 bases and J by 3 bases. For the CDR3, the DNA is TGTGCCAGCAGCCAAGATGCCCGGGGGAGGGAAGAGACCCAGTACTTC. Its translation: CASSQDARGREETQYF.

With regard to this clone: It may be a read error: a sequence one base away is much more abundant. The chain links TRBV7-2 to TRBJ2-5; tentatively, D is TRBD2 (5 bases). Germline V gene lookup returns CDR1 SGHTA and CDR2 FQGNSA. CDR3 length: 14 residues. Trimming left V 8 bases short and J 5 bases short, with 18 bases between. CDR3 in DNA: TGTGCCAGCTCACTGACCGGGGATCAGGAGACCCAGTACTTC. This sequence encodes CASSLTGDQETQYF. The variable domain in full, completed from reference TRBV7-2 and TRBJ2-5, reads GAGVSQSPSNKVTEKGKDVELRCDPISGHTALYWYRQSLGQGLEFLIYFQGNSAPDKSGLPSDRFSAERTGGSVSTLTIQRTQQEDSAVYLCASSLTGDQETQYFGPGTRLLVL.

The V and J genes are TRBV10-3 and TRBJ2-5; D not certain. Germline assignment: CDR1 ENHRY and CDR2 SYGVKD. The ends were cut back, 11 bases at V and 5 bases at J, with 15 bases in the middle. The CDR3 sequence is 12 residues long. Here the CDR3 DNA reads TGTGCCGACTTGGCTCAGTGGGAGACCCAGTACTTC. Translating gives CADLAQWETQYF.

This clone came up once. The rearrangement joins TRBV10-2 to TRBJ2-4; 10 bases agree with TRBD1. The V segment lost 4 bases and the J segment 2 bases; nucleotides outside the gene matches: 8. The CDR3 extends over 17 amino acids. Germline CDR1 reads WSHSY; CDR2 reads SAAADI. Here the CDR3 DNA reads TGCGCCAGCAGTGTGCGGTCGGGACAGGGGCCCAAAAACATTCAGTACTTC. Its translation is CASSVRSGQGPKNIQYF.

The V gene is TRBV11-2, the J gene TRBJ1-2; TRBD1 aligns across 7 bases. V was pared by 0 bases and J by 5 bases, with 6 bases of the junction left unmatched. Germline V CDR1 and CDR2: SGHAT, FQNNGV. The CDR3 consists of 15 residues. The CDR3 DNA follows: TGTGCCAGCAGCTTAGAAGCAGGGGGACGGTATGGCTACACCTTC. It codes for CASSLEAGGRYGYTF. Variable domain in full (rest from reference TRBV11-2 and TRBJ1-2): EAGVAQSPRYKIIEKRQSVAFWCNPISGHATLYWYQQILGQGPKLLIQFQNNGVVDDSQLPKDRFSAERLKGVDSTLKIQPAKLEDSAVYLCASSLEAGGRYGYTFGSGTRLTVV.

This chain links TRBV10-3 with TRBJ1-5, with D maybe TRBD1 (5 bases). The CDR3 loop spans 16 amino acids. Per the germline V gene, CDR1 is ENHRY and CDR2 is SYGVKD. V dropped 0 bases and J dropped 1 base, with 10 bases sitting between them. The CDR3 DNA sequence: TGTGCCATCAGTGAGTCGAAGGGGTTAAGCAATCAGCCCCAGCATTTT. Protein sequence: CAISESKGLSNQPQHF.

V gene TRBV7-7 combines with J gene TRBJ2-7; 10 nucleotides match TRBD1. Germline CDR1 reads SSHAT; CDR2 reads FNYEAQ (reference sequence). The CDR3 has 12 residues. CDR3 sequence reads: CAVGQGGYEQYF. The CDR3 region has the DNA TGTGCTGTAGGACAGGGGGGATACGAGCAGTACTTC.

The chain uses TRBV10-2 and TRBJ2-1, with no clear D. CDR3 length: 13 amino acids. Germline-derived CDR1 and CDR2 are WSHSY and SAAADI. Trimming removed 6 bases from V and 9 bases from J, with 15 bases in between. CDR3 nucleotide sequence: TGCGCCAGCAGATTAGGACCCGATAGTGAGCAGTTCTTC. Amino acids: CASRLGPDSEQFF.

The chain combines TRBV19 with TRBJ2-1, with a possible D match to TRBD1 (6 bases). The V end lost 4 bases, the J end lost 7 bases, and 8 bases lay between the germline ends. This CDR3 is 12 amino acids long. The V gene's germline CDR1 is LNHDA and CDR2 SQIVND (reference sequence). The CDR3 bases are TGTGCCAGTAGTAGGGGGCGGAATGAGCAGTTCTTC. This gives the protein CASSRGRNEQFF.

The chain has TRBV18 and TRBJ1-4; D might be TRBD1 (5 bases). The germline V and J ends were trimmed by 2 bases and 4 bases, with 11 bases remaining between them. The CDR3 covers 15 residues. CDR1 and CDR2 (germline): KGHSH, LQKENI. The CDR3 sequence is CASSPTAGNNEKLFF. In DNA form, the CDR3 reads TGTGCCAGCTCACCAACAGCAGGGAATAATGAAAAACTGTTTTTT.

The chain joins TRBV19 to TRBJ1-1; no firm D call. CDR3 length: 15 amino acids. V was clipped by 2 bases and J by 4 bases, with 14 bases between them. Germline-derived CDR1 and CDR2 are LNHDA and SQIVND (reference sequence). CDR3 in amino acids: CASSIKGLGVTEAFF. The CDR3 DNA sequence: TGTGCCAGTAGTATAAAGGGCCTAGGAGTCACTGAAGCTTTCTTT. Variable domain in full (rest from reference TRBV19 and TRBJ1-1): DGGITQSPKYLFRKEGQNVTLSCEQNLNHDAMYWYRQDPGQGLRLIYYSQIVNDFQKGDIAEGYSVSREKKESFPLTVTSAQKNPTAFYLCASSIKGLGVTEAFFGQGTRLTVV.

The CDR3 protein is CASSLGHSRTGGYEQYF. In DNA form, the CDR3 reads TGTGCCAGCAGCTTAGGCCATTCCCGGACAGGGGGCTACGAGCAGTACTTC. The V gene is TRBV11-2, the J gene TRBJ2-7; 10 bases map to TRBD1. The CDR3 extends over 17 amino acids. Trimming at V came to 1 base and at J to 3 bases, leaving 9 bases not matched to a gene. Germline assignment: CDR1 SGHAT and CDR2 FQNNGV.

The chain combines TRBV7-5 with TRBJ1-3. TRBV7-5 counts as a pseudogene. This CDR3 contains 18 residues. In DNA form, the CDR3 reads TGTGCCACCCCGCTCGAGTGGAAAGCTTGTTTCTCTGGAAACACCATATATTTT. This encodes CATPLEWKACFSGNTIYF.

This clone is labeled medium-sized (0.01 to 0.1%). The chain links TRBV9 to TRBJ2-5; 7 bases line up with TRBD1. The CDR3 totals 17 residues. Germline lookup yields CDR1 SGDLS and CDR2 YYNGEE. Losses at the gene ends were 0 bases for V and 2 bases for J; bases not matched to a gene: 10. Here the CDR3 reads CASSVENRGQIQETQYF. The CDR3 DNA sequence: TGTGCCAGCAGCGTAGAGAACAGGGGTCAAATACAAGAGACCCAGTACTTC.

The gene calls are TRBV2 and TRBJ2-5; TRBD2 aligns across 10 bases. Germline V CDR1 and CDR2: SNHLY, FYNNEI. V shed 2 bases, J shed 5 bases, and the junction held 5 bases outside the gene matches. CDR3 length: 15 residues. CDR3 bases: TGTGCCAGCAGTGAAACTAGCGGGACGGGGGAGACCCAGTACTTC. Translation: CASSETSGTGETQYF.

This chain links TRBV5-6 with TRBJ2-5; TRBD2 matches 14 bases. The CDR3 totals 16 residues. The V segment lost 4 bases and the J segment 5 bases; nucleotides outside the gene matches: 7. Germline V gene data show CDR1 as SGHDT and CDR2 as YYEEEE. The CDR3 sequence is CASSPGTSGSWETQYF. The CDR3 DNA reads as TGTGCCAGCAGCCCAGGGACTAGCGGGAGTTGGGAGACCCAGTACTTC.

The chain uses TRBV5-1 and TRBJ1-1; D is undetermined. V lost 0 bases and J 0 bases, leaving 6 bases between the germline ends. The CDR3 is 14 amino acids. CDR1 is SGHRS and CDR2 is YFSETQ in the germline V gene. CDR3 nucleotides: TGCGCCAGCAGCTTGGACGGAATGAACACTGAAGCTTTCTTT. Translation: CASSLDGMNTEAFF.

The table lists this clone with a count of one. The chain joins TRBV5-1 to TRBJ2-4, with D perhaps matching TRBD1 or TRBD2 (5 bases each). The V gene's germline CDR1 is SGHRS and CDR2 YFSETQ. This CDR3 is 14 amino acids long. Trimming pared 4 bases from V and 7 bases from J, leaving 15 bases between. The CDR3 loop reads CASSEGSPGNIQYF. The CDR3 DNA reads TGCGCCAGCAGCGAGGGGAGTCCCGGGAACATTCAGTACTTC.

This clone appeared once. This chain joins TRBV19 and TRBJ2-2; maybe TRBD2 (5 bases). Germline V gene lookup returns CDR1 LNHDA and CDR2 SQIVND (reference sequence). The CDR3 contains 17 residues. V lost 4 bases, J lost 0 bases, and 15 bases lay in between. Here the CDR3 reads CASSSPGESSNTGELFF. Here the CDR3 DNA reads TGTGCCAGTAGTAGCCCTGGGGAGTCTTCGAACACCGGGGAGCTGTTTTTT.

By proportion, this clone is medium-sized. V usage is TRBV9 and J usage is TRBJ2-3, with D unclear. Trimming pared 1 base from V and 0 bases from J, leaving 3 bases between. Germline-derived CDR1 and CDR2 are SGDLS and YYNGEE. The CDR3 spans 13 residues. CDR3 amino acids: CASSVLSTDTQYF. CDR3 coding DNA: TGTGCCAGCAGCGTATTAAGCACAGATACGCAGTATTTT.